This T cell receptor beta chain was recovered during a study of control samples from healthy donors and cancer patients. Using immunoSEQ multiplex PCR, the repertoire was profiled, and TCRdb retains in-frame clones only, with some absent. The repertoire holds some 120,000 clones, with around 93% as singletons. The CDR3 is 14 residues long. The V end lost 1 base, the J end lost 0 bases, and 7 bases lay between the germline ends. Germline-derived CDR1 and CDR2 are GTSNPN and SVGIG (reference sequence). The sequenced sample was blood. The source of this sequence is a man aged 18 to 29 in good health. This chain links TRBV30 with TRBJ1-5; possibly TRBD1 for D (5 bases). The CDR3: CAWSAQVSNQPQHF. CDR3 DNA: TGTGCCTGGAGTGCACAGGTTAGCAATCAGCCCCAGCATTTT.